This entry describes one T cell receptor (beta chain). In the study's own analysis: Reference gene primer amplification in the assay estimated nucleated cell counts. Generated by immunoSEQ multiplex PCR, the TCRdb table keeps only in-frame clones and is missing some. V and J calls and clone size are copied from that table; D and trimming were computed from the DNA. This table holds 120,000 to 150,000 clones, roughly 80% found once. The germline gives CDR1 MNHEY, CDR2 SMNVEV (reference sequence). This CDR3 spans 11 amino acids. V was clipped by 9 bases and J by 4 bases; unmatched bases: 2. These data belong to a study of blood T cell repertoires in COVID-19. Background on the study: Sources were T cells, B-cell-depleted T cells, or PBMCs; the material itself was cDNA or gDNA.

Participants came from about two dozen US areas, aged roughly 18 to 95 years. The specimen sequenced was PBMCs or T cells enriched from blood (not recorded which). This clonotype was obtained from a man between 35 and 55 years old with acute COVID-19. The genes are TRBV27 and TRBJ1-1, with 7 bases that match TRBD1. The CDR3 region is CASYRGTEAFF. In nucleotides, the CDR3 is TGTGCCAGTTACAGGGGCACTGAAGCTTTCTTT.